The clone carrying this T cell receptor beta chain was recorded many times. Its cognate antigen is unknown. The CDR3 is made up of 15 amino acids. J lost 0 bases, V lost 6 bases, and 6 bases had no gene match. Per the germline V gene, CDR1 is MDHEN and CDR2 is SYDVKM. This sample is drawn from a study of CD8 T cells in ankylosing spondylitis. Points from the study as a whole: According to the report, clones linked to the disease were significantly enriched in matched synovial fluid samples taken from ankylosing spondylitis patients. Relatively scarce in peripheral blood, disease-linked clones were CD8+.

With molecular barcodes, quantitative 5'-RACE was used to make the TCR beta libraries. TCRdb reprocessed the 5' RACE reads with MiXCR, giving one entry per CDR3 protein. Among 200,000 or so distinct CDR3 sequences listed, 10% to 15% were seen once. Sequencing was performed on blood, either unsorted or a sorted T cell fraction (not recorded which). The sequence was obtained from a female donor with ankylosing spondylitis or in good health (not recorded which). The J gene is TRBJ1-2, the V gene TRBV28; 8 nucleotides agree with TRBD1. The CDR3 nucleotides read TGTGCCAGCAGACTTACAGGGGGAGCTAACTATGGCTACACCTTC. As protein: CASRLTGGANYGYTF.